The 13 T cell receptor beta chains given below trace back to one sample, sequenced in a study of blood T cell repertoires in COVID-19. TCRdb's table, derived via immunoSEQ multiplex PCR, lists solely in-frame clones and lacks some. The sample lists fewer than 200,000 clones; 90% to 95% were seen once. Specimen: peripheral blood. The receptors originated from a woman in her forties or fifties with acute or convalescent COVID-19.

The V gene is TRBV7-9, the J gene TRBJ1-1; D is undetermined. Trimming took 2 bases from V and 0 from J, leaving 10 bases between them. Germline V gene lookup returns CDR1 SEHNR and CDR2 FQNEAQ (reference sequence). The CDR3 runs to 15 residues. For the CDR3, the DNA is TGTGCCAGCAGCTTACCGGGGAACTTGAACACTGAAGCTTTCTTT. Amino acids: CASSLPGNLNTEAFF.

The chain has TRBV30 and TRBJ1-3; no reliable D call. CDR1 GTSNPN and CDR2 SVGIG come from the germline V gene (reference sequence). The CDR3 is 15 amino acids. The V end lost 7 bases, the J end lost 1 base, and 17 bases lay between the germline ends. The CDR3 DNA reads TGTGCCTCCCGTAGGGAGGCAGCTTCTGGAAACACCATATATTTT. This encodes CASRREAASGNTIYF.

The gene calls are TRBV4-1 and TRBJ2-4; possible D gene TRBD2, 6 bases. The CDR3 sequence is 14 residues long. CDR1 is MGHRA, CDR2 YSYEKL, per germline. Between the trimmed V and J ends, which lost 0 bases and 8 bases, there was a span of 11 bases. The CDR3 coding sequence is TGCGCCAGCAGCCAAGAATTGGGGGGATACATTCAGTACTTC. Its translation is CASSQELGGYIQYF.

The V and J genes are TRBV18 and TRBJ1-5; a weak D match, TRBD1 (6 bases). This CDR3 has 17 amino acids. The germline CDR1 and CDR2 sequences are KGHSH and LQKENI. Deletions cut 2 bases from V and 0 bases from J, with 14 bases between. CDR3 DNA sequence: TGTGCCAGCTCACCATATGGGGGCGCTTATAGCAATCAGCCCCAGCATTTT. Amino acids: CASSPYGGAYSNQPQHF.

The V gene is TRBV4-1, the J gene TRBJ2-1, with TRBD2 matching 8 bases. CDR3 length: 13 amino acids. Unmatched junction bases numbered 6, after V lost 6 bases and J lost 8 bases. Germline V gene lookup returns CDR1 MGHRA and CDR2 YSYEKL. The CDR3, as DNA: TGCGCCAGCAGACACAGCGGGAGCGATGAGCAGTTCTTC. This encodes CASRHSGSDEQFF.

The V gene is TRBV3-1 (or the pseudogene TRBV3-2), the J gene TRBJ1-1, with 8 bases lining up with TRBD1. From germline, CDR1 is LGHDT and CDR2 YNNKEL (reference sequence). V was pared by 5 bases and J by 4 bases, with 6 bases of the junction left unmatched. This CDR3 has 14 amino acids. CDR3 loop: CASSTQQGGTEAFF. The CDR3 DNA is TGTGCCAGCAGCACTCAACAGGGGGGCACTGAAGCTTTCTTT.

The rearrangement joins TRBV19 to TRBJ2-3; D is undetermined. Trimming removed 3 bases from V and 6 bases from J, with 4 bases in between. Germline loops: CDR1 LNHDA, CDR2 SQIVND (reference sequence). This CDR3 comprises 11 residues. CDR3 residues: CASSIMDTQYF. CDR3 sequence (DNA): TGTGCCAGTAGTATCATGGATACGCAGTATTTT.

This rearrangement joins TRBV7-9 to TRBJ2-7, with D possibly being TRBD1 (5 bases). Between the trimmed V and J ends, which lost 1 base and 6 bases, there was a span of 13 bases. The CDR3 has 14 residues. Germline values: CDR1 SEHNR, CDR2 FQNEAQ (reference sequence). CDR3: CASSLGDSFREQYF. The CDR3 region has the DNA TGTGCCAGCAGCTTAGGTGACAGCTTTCGCGAGCAGTACTTC.

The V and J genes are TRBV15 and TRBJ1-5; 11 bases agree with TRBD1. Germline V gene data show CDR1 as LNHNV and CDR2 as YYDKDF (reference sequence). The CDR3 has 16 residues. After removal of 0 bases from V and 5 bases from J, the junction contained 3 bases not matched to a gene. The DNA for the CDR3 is TGTGCCACCAGCAGAGATAGGACAGGGGGCTATCAGCCCCAGCATTTT. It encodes CATSRDRTGGYQPQHF.

CDR3 in amino acids: CASSSTGSYGYTF. In nucleotides, the CDR3 is TGTGCCAGCAGCTCCACCGGGTCCTATGGCTACACCTTC. This chain joins TRBV7-2 and TRBJ1-2; D not resolved. Trimming stripped 4 bases from V and 4 bases from J, with 10 bases between. The germline gives CDR1 SGHTA, CDR2 FQGNSA. The CDR3 has 13 amino acids. Using reference TRBV7-2 and TRBJ1-2 for the parts outside the CDR3, the full variable domain is GAGVSQSPSNKVTEKGKDVELRCDPISGHTALYWYRQSLGQGLEFLIYFQGNSAPDKSGLPSDRFSAERTGGSVSTLTIQRTQQEDSAVYLCASSSTGSYGYTFGSGTRLTVV.

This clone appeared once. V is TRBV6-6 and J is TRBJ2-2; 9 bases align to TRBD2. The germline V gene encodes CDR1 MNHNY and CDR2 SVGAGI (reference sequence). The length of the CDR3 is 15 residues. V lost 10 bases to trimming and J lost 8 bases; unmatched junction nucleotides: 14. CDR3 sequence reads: CATLGLGLADGELFF. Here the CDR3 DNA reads TGTGCCACCCTAGGATTGGGACTAGCCGATGGGGAGCTGTTTTTT.

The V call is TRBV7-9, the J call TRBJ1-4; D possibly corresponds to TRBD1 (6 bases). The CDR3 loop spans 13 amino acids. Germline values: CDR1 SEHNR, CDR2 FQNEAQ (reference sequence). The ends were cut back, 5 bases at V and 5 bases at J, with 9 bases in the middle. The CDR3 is CASSRDRNEKLFF. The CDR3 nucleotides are TGTGCCAGCAGCCGCGACAGGAATGAAAAACTGTTTTTT.

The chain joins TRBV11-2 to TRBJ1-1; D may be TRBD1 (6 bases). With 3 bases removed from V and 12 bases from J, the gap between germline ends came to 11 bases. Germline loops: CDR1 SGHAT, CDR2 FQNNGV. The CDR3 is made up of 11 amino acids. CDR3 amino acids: CASSLGHKPFF. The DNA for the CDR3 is TGTGCCAGCAGCTTGGGACACAAACCTTTCTTT. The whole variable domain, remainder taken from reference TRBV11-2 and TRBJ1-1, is EAGVAQSPRYKIIEKRQSVAFWCNPISGHATLYWYQQILGQGPKLLIQFQNNGVVDDSQLPKDRFSAERLKGVDSTLKIQPAKLEDSAVYLCASSLGHKPFFGQGTRLTVV.